What follows are 15 T cell receptor beta chains derived from one specimen sequenced in a study of blood T cell repertoires in COVID-19. Some clones are missing from TCRdb's copy, which holds only in-frame ones; the method was immunoSEQ multiplex PCR. Of almost 95,000 clones in the sample, roughly 72% were seen once. Sequenced input: peripheral blood. The origin of the receptors is a woman between 55 and 75 years old in a cohort sampled during active or convalescent COVID-19.

This clone was found a few times. This sequence joins TRBV2 and TRBJ1-3; no definite D call. The CDR3 totals 15 residues. With 3 bases removed from V and 0 bases from J, the gap between germline ends came to 9 bases. The germline V gene has CDR1 SNHLY and CDR2 FYNNEI. CDR3 nucleotides: TGTGCCAGCAGTGACTCAGGACTCTCTGGAAACACCATATATTTT. Translated: CASSDSGLSGNTIYF. Looking up the rest from reference TRBV2 and TRBJ1-3 gives the full variable domain: EPEVTQTPSHQVTQMGQEVILRCVPISNHLYFYWYRQILGQKVEFLVSFYNNEISEKSEIFDDQFSVERPDGSNFTLKIRSTKLEDSAMYFCASSDSGLSGNTIYFGEGSWLTVV.

This chain connects TRBV6-6 to TRBJ1-5; 7 bases are shared with TRBD1. V gave up 5 bases and J gave up 4 bases; unmatched junction bases: 14. The CDR3 loop spans 17 amino acids. Germline V gene sequence: CDR1 MNHNY, CDR2 SVGAGI (reference sequence). In DNA, the CDR3 is TGTGCCAGCAGTCCGACGTTCAGGGGGAACTATAATCAGCCCCAGCATTTT. Translated, it gives CASSPTFRGNYNQPQHF.

V gene TRBV4-2 combines with J gene TRBJ1-2, with TRBD1 identical over 10 bases. The V gene's germline CDR1 is LGHNA and CDR2 YNFKEQ. The junction had 5 bases not matched to a gene; V was cut back by 5 bases and J by 2 bases. This CDR3 contains 15 residues. The CDR3 region is CASSKRTGGNYGYTF. The CDR3 coding sequence is TGTGCCAGCAGCAAACGGACAGGGGGAAACTATGGCTACACCTTC.

The rearrangement joins TRBV7-2 to TRBJ1-1; D is perhaps TRBD1 (6 bases). The germline gives CDR1 SGHTA, CDR2 FQGNSA. The CDR3 is 13 amino acids. V lost 3 bases to trimming and J lost 1 base, with 6 bases between them. Written as DNA, the CDR3 is TGTGCCAGCAGCTTGGGACAGAACACTGAAGCTTTCTTT. Translating gives CASSLGQNTEAFF.

This clone was observed a single time. The chain recombines TRBV5-1 with TRBJ1-3; D ambiguous. V lost 0 bases and J lost 0, with 7 bases in between. The CDR3 is 15 amino acids. Germline CDR1 and CDR2: SGHRS and YFSETQ. The CDR3 spells CASSLALASGNTIYF. The CDR3 nucleotides read TGCGCCAGCAGCTTGGCCTTGGCCTCTGGAAACACCATATATTTT.

The chain carries TRBV7-2 and TRBJ1-1, with D perhaps matching TRBD1 (6 bases). This CDR3 has 13 residues. V lost 4 bases, J lost 5 bases, and 11 bases lay in between. From germline, CDR1 is SGHTA and CDR2 FQGNSA. CDR3 nucleotides: TGTGCCAGCAGCTCAAACAGGGCTACTGAAGCTTTCTTT. This codes for CASSSNRATEAFF.

This rearrangement joins TRBV5-1 to TRBJ1-2, with TRBD1 matching 8 bases. V trimming: 0 bases; J trimming: 5 bases; junction bases outside the gene matches: 6. CDR3 length: 15 amino acids. From germline, CDR1 is SGHRS and CDR2 YFSETQ. This CDR3 is CASSLDGQGGYGYTF. The CDR3 DNA reads as TGCGCCAGCAGCTTGGACGGACAGGGTGGGTATGGCTACACCTTC.

V and J are TRBV4-1 and TRBJ2-7; TRBD1 agrees at 8 bases. CDR1 and CDR2 from the germline V gene are MGHRA and YSYEKL. The CDR3 covers 17 residues. V lost 1 base to trimming and J lost 1 base; unmatched junction nucleotides: 9. The CDR3 reads CASSQGIGTGASYEQYF. CDR3 DNA: TGCGCCAGCAGCCAAGGTATAGGGACAGGTGCTTCCTACGAGCAGTACTTC.

This chain uses TRBV5-1 with TRBJ2-1; weak D call: TRBD1 (6 bases). This CDR3 has 14 residues. CDR1 is SGHRS, CDR2 YFSETQ, per germline. V was shortened by 4 bases and J by 5 bases, with 13 bases between the two germline ends. DNA of the CDR3: TGCGCCAGCAGCAACAGGGTGGAAAACAATGAGCAGTTCTTC. Amino acids: CASSNRVENNEQFF.

V usage is TRBV18 and J usage is TRBJ2-7; D might be TRBD2 (5 bases). V was trimmed by 6 bases and J by 3 bases, leaving 9 bases between them. The length of the CDR3 is 12 residues. Germline V CDR1 and CDR2: KGHSH, LQKENI. The CDR3 DNA reads as TGTGCCAGCTCGACTAAGGGCTACGAGCAGTACTTC. Translation: CASSTKGYEQYF. The full variable domain, with the rest looked up from reference TRBV18 and TRBJ2-7, is NAGVMQNPRHLVRRRGQEARLRCSPMKGHSHVYWYRQLPEEGLKFMVYLQKENIIDESGMPKERFSAEFPKEGPSILRIQQVVRGDSAAYFCASSTKGYEQYFGPGTRLTVT.

The V call is TRBV5-5, the J call TRBJ2-7; 8 positions match TRBD1. Trimming took 2 bases from V and 2 from J; bases not matched to a gene: 3. Germline CDR1 SGHKS, CDR2 YYEKEE (reference sequence). The CDR3 has 14 residues. CDR3 residues: CASSFGTGAYEQYF. The CDR3 DNA reads as TGTGCCAGCAGCTTCGGGACAGGAGCCTACGAGCAGTACTTC.

The V call is TRBV15, the J call TRBJ2-4; TRBD2 agrees at 8 bases. V gave up 1 base and J gave up 6 bases; unmatched junction bases: 2. CDR1 and CDR2 (germline): LNHNV, YYDKDF (reference sequence). This CDR3 contains 14 residues. The chain's CDR3 is CATSRASGGNIQYF. CDR3 DNA: TGTGCCACCAGCAGAGCCAGCGGGGGAAACATTCAGTACTTC.

The chain couples TRBV28 to TRBJ1-1; 7 bases are shared with TRBD1. The CDR3 is made up of 16 amino acids. The germline gives CDR1 MDHEN, CDR2 SYDVKM. Germline trimming cut 5 bases from V and 3 bases from J; bases unmatched to any gene: 12. As DNA, the CDR3 is TGTGCCAGCAGTAGAGGGACAGCCCTTGGCCACACTGAAGCTTTCTTT. Encoded protein: CASSRGTALGHTEAFF.

The chain carries TRBV10-3 and TRBJ2-3, with TRBD2 matching 9 bases. The junction had 21 bases not matched to a gene; V was cut back by 2 bases and J by 0 bases. This CDR3 is built from 22 residues. Germline V gives CDR1 ENHRY, CDR2 SYGVKD. CDR3 residues: CAISEPLGEGGGELTSTDTQYF. As DNA, the CDR3 is TGTGCCATCAGTGAGCCCTTAGGAGAGGGCGGGGGGGAACTTACTAGCACAGATACGCAGTATTTT.

V usage is TRBV11-2 and J usage is TRBJ2-2; D may be TRBD2 (6 bases). Per the germline V gene, CDR1 is SGHAT and CDR2 is FQNNGV. CDR3 length: 15 amino acids. V lost 5 bases to trimming and J lost 5 bases, with 15 bases between them. The CDR3 DNA is TGTGCCAGCAGCCCACCCTTGGGGGGAACCGGGGAGCTGTTTTTT. Translating it yields CASSPPLGGTGELFF. The complete variable domain, with remaining parts taken from reference TRBV11-2 and TRBJ2-2, reads EAGVAQSPRYKIIEKRQSVAFWCNPISGHATLYWYQQILGQGPKLLIQFQNNGVVDDSQLPKDRFSAERLKGVDSTLKIQPAKLEDSAVYLCASSPPLGGTGELFFGEGSRLTVL.